One TCR beta chain is described in this entry. Its antigen is not identified. The CDR3 contains 15 residues. The ends lost 4 bases at V and 5 bases at J; junction bases unmatched: 10. Per germline, CDR1 SGHRS and CDR2 YFSETQ. Libraries were prepared by immunoSEQ multiplex PCR; TCRdb keeps only in-frame clonotypes and omits some of them. The repertoire has approximately 2.4 million clones, approximately 94% of them found once; the top ten carry roughly 0.13%. This specimen belongs to a study of shared clonotypes between healthy human individuals. Whole-study findings and limits: Non-shared clonotypes displayed generation probabilities falling below those of clonotypes present in all four donors. The small donor group covered limited genetic and exposure diversity. Estimated richness values were generally larger in naive subsets than in memory subsets.

The sequenced sample was naive CD4+ T cells sorted from blood. As for subset: CD45RA+ positively selected. The source is a man between 18 and 29 years old in good health. V gene TRBV5-1 combines with J gene TRBJ2-7; 9 bases agree with TRBD1. In DNA form, the CDR3 reads TGCGCCAGCAGCCTATCGGGACAGGGTATCAACGAGCAGTACTTC. This translates into CASSLSGQGINEQYF.